A selection of T cell receptor beta chains follows, all from one sample in a study of blood T cell repertoires in COVID-19. Sequencing used immunoSEQ multiplex PCR; TCRdb keeps in-frame clones, though not all of them. In the table there are over 150,000 clones, just under 90% of which are singletons. The source material was peripheral blood. The receptors shown here come from a woman between 70 and 85 years old with COVID-19, enrolled during active disease. The CDR3 runs from the conserved cysteine through the conserved F or W. D genes are given only for firm matches. Clone size is not always given. Where it is, it says once, few, many or a class for expanded clones.

clone size: NA; J gene: TRBJ2-2; D gene: TRBD1; V gene: TRBV11-2; CDR3 DNA: TGTGCCAGCACCCTCGGGACAGCCCACACCGGGGAGCTGTTTTTT; CDR3 protein: CASTLGTAHTGELFF
clone size: NA; J gene: TRBJ2-2; D gene: NA; V gene: TRBV7-6; CDR3 DNA: TGTGCCAGCAGCTTTCTCGGGTTCCACACCGGGGAGCTGTTTTTT; CDR3 protein: CASSFLGFHTGELFF
clone size: once; J gene: TRBJ2-6; D gene: NA; V gene: TRBV5-4; CDR3 DNA: TGTGCCAGCAGCCGAGAGGGTGGTGGGGCCAACGTCCTGACTTTC; CDR3 protein: CASSREGGGANVLTF
clone size: NA; J gene: TRBJ1-2; D gene: TRBD1; V gene: TRBV6-1; CDR3 DNA: TGTGCCAGCAGTGATTTTATGAGGGCAGGGGGCGCGATATTACAGGGCTACACCTTC; CDR3 protein: CASSDFMRAGGAILQGYTF
clone size: NA; J gene: TRBJ2-1; D gene: TRBD1; V gene: TRBV3-1/TRBV3-2; CDR3 DNA: TGTGCCAGCAGAGGACAGGGCGGCCGTGAGCAGTTCTTC; CDR3 protein: CASRGQGGREQFF
clone size: NA; J gene: TRBJ2-7; D gene: TRBD1; V gene: TRBV5-1; CDR3 DNA: TGCGCCAGCAGCTTGCGAGGGGGCGTTAGCGAGCAGTACTTC; CDR3 protein: CASSLRGGVSEQYF
clone size: NA; J gene: TRBJ2-5; D gene: TRBD1; V gene: TRBV14; CDR3 DNA: TGTGCCAGCAGTCCAACAGGGGTTGGGACCCAGTACTTC; CDR3 protein: CASSPTGVGTQYF
clone size: NA; J gene: TRBJ2-7; D gene: TRBD1; V gene: TRBV6-5; CDR3 DNA: TGTGCCAGTAGGACCGGGACAGGGTGGTACGAGCAGTACTTC; CDR3 protein: CASRTGTGWYEQYF
clone size: NA; J gene: TRBJ1-3; D gene: NA; V gene: TRBV11-2; CDR3 DNA: TGTGCCACTGGCCGCCAATACTCTGGAAACACCATATATTTT; CDR3 protein: CATGRQYSGNTIYF
clone size: NA; J gene: TRBJ1-5; D gene: NA; V gene: TRBV19; CDR3 DNA: TGTGCCAGTAGTTCAGGGGTTGATCAGCCCCAGCATTTT; CDR3 protein: CASSSGVDQPQHF
clone size: once; J gene: TRBJ2-1; D gene: TRBD1; V gene: TRBV5-1; CDR3 DNA: TGCGCCAGCAGCTTACTACAGGGGATCCCCAATGAGCAGTTCTTC; CDR3 protein: CASSLLQGIPNEQFF
clone size: NA; J gene: TRBJ2-1; D gene: NA; V gene: TRBV12-1; CDR3 DNA: TGTGCCAGCAGCTCCATCCGGGTTCCGGATGAGCAGTTCTTC; CDR3 protein: CASSSIRVPDEQFF
clone size: NA; J gene: TRBJ2-1; D gene: TRBD1; V gene: TRBV19; CDR3 DNA: TGTGCCAGTAGTCCGGGACAGGGGGTGGATGAGCAGTTCTTC; CDR3 protein: CASSPGQGVDEQFF
clone size: NA; J gene: TRBJ1-2; D gene: TRBD1; V gene: TRBV27; CDR3 DNA: TGTGCCAGCAGAGCACAGGGGGTCCTGAACTATGGCTACACCTTC; CDR3 protein: CASRAQGVLNYGYTF
clone size: NA; J gene: TRBJ2-1; D gene: TRBD2; V gene: TRBV10-3; CDR3 DNA: TGTGCCATCAGTGGCGGGGGTGTCGAGCAGTTCTTC; CDR3 protein: CAISGGGVEQFF
clone size: few; J gene: TRBJ1-6; D gene: NA; V gene: TRBV5-1; CDR3 DNA: TGCGCCAGCAGCTTGTTTTCAGATAATAATTCACCCCTCCACTTT; CDR3 protein: CASSLFSDNNSPLHF
clone size: many; J gene: TRBJ1-1; D gene: TRBD1; V gene: TRBV10-1; CDR3 DNA: TGCGCCAGCAGTAGACAGGGCGGTACTGAAGCTTTCTTT; CDR3 protein: CASSRQGGTEAFF
clone size: NA; J gene: TRBJ1-1; D gene: TRBD1; V gene: TRBV2; CDR3 DNA: TGTGCCAGCAGTGAAAGAGGGACAGGGGGATTAAGGAACACTGAAGCTTTCTTT; CDR3 protein: CASSERGTGGLRNTEAFF
clone size: NA; J gene: TRBJ1-5; D gene: NA; V gene: TRBV18; CDR3 DNA: TGTGCCAGCTCAACCGACGGACATAGCAATCAGCCCCAGCATTTT; CDR3 protein: CASSTDGHSNQPQHF
clone size: NA; J gene: TRBJ2-7; D gene: TRBD2; V gene: TRBV10-3; CDR3 DNA: TGTGCCATCAGTGGTACGACTAGCGGATTCTACGAGCAGTACTTC; CDR3 protein: CAISGTTSGFYEQYF
clone size: NA; J gene: TRBJ2-1; D gene: NA; V gene: TRBV6-4; CDR3 DNA: TGTGCCAGCAGTGACGACTCGATGCCTAACAATGAGCAGTTCTTC; CDR3 protein: CASSDDSMPNNEQFF
clone size: few; J gene: TRBJ2-1; D gene: TRBD2; V gene: TRBV18; CDR3 DNA: TGTGCCAGCTCACCACCTTTAGCGGGAGAATACAATGAGCAGTTCTTC; CDR3 protein: CASSPPLAGEYNEQFF
clone size: NA; J gene: TRBJ2-7; D gene: TRBD2; V gene: TRBV7-8; CDR3 DNA: TGTGCCAGCAGCTTAACCCTAGCGGGAGGGCCAGAAGAGCAGTACTTC; CDR3 protein: CASSLTLAGGPEEQYF
clone size: NA; J gene: TRBJ2-3; D gene: NA; V gene: TRBV6-6; CDR3 DNA: TGTGCCAGCAGTTATGGCAGGTCTAGCACAGATACGCAGTATTTT; CDR3 protein: CASSYGRSSTDTQYF
clone size: NA; J gene: TRBJ2-1; D gene: TRBD2; V gene: TRBV7-9; CDR3 DNA: TGTGCCAGCAGCCCCCCTCCCCCTACTAGCGGGAGAACCTACAATGAGCAGTTCTTC; CDR3 protein: CASSPPPPTSGRTYNEQFF
clone size: NA; J gene: TRBJ1-3; D gene: NA; V gene: TRBV2; CDR3 DNA: TGTGCCAGCTGGGCCTCCAACTCTGGAAACACCATATATTTT; CDR3 protein: CASWASNSGNTIYF
clone size: NA; J gene: TRBJ1-3; D gene: NA; V gene: TRBV25-1; CDR3 DNA: TGTGCCAGCAGCCCCCCAGGGTCTGGAAACACCATATATTTT; CDR3 protein: CASSPPGSGNTIYF
clone size: NA; J gene: TRBJ2-5; D gene: NA; V gene: TRBV28; CDR3 DNA: TGTGCCAGCAGTCGTGGTGGGGCGGAGACCCAGTACTTC; CDR3 protein: CASSRGGAETQYF
clone size: NA; J gene: TRBJ2-1; D gene: TRBD2; V gene: TRBV4-3; CDR3 DNA: TGCGCCAGCAGCCCGGGACTAGCGGAAAGATACAATGAGCAGTTCTTC; CDR3 protein: CASSPGLAERYNEQFF
clone size: NA; J gene: TRBJ1-1; D gene: NA; V gene: TRBV6-2/TRBV6-3; CDR3 DNA: TGTGCCAGCAGTTACTTAGACAGGCGGTTGAACACTGAAGCTTTCTTT; CDR3 protein: CASSYLDRRLNTEAFF
clone size: NA; J gene: TRBJ2-2; D gene: NA; V gene: TRBV11-1; CDR3 DNA: TGTGCCAGCAGCGGGGCCTTTTCCGGGGAGCTGTTTTTT; CDR3 protein: CASSGAFSGELFF
clone size: NA; J gene: TRBJ2-3; D gene: NA; V gene: TRBV6-2/TRBV6-3; CDR3 DNA: TGTGCCAGCAGTTCCCGCGGGGAAGATACGCAGTATTTT; CDR3 protein: CASSSRGEDTQYF
clone size: few; J gene: TRBJ2-7; D gene: TRBD2; V gene: TRBV5-6; CDR3 DNA: TGTGCCAGCAGCCTGAGAGATGGTGGCGGGAGGCTCCACTTC; CDR3 protein: CASSLRDGGGRLHF
clone size: NA; J gene: TRBJ1-6; D gene: NA; V gene: TRBV12-3/TRBV12-4; CDR3 DNA: TGTGCCAGCAGTTCGGCACAGAATTCACCCCTCCACTTT; CDR3 protein: CASSSAQNSPLHF
clone size: few; J gene: TRBJ1-2; D gene: NA; V gene: TRBV19; CDR3 DNA: TGTGCCAGTAGTATATTTAATGGCTACACCTTC; CDR3 protein: CASSIFNGYTF
clone size: NA; J gene: TRBJ2-3; D gene: NA; V gene: TRBV29-1; CDR3 DNA: TGCAGCGTTGTTTTAGGACTATCCACAGATACGCAGTATTTT; CDR3 protein: CSVVLGLSTDTQYF
clone size: once; J gene: TRBJ2-3; D gene: NA; V gene: TRBV9; CDR3 DNA: TGTGCCAGCAGCGTAGTAGCCAACATGGGCACAGATACGCAGTATTTT; CDR3 protein: CASSVVANMGTDTQYF
clone size: NA; J gene: TRBJ1-2; D gene: NA; V gene: TRBV19; CDR3 DNA: TGTGCCAGTAGTCTCCGCAAGGGGTCGGGGGACACCTTC; CDR3 protein: CASSLRKGSGDTF
clone size: NA; J gene: TRBJ2-3; D gene: TRBD1; V gene: TRBV2; CDR3 DNA: TGTGCCAGCAGTGAAGTCGGGCAGGGGGCATTCACAGATACGCAGTATTTT; CDR3 protein: CASSEVGQGAFTDTQYF
clone size: NA; J gene: TRBJ2-7; D gene: NA; V gene: TRBV28; CDR3 DNA: TGTGCCAGCTATAACGGTAACTCCTACGAGCAGTACTTC; CDR3 protein: CASYNGNSYEQYF
clone size: NA; J gene: TRBJ2-3; D gene: NA; V gene: TRBV30; CDR3 DNA: TGTGCCTGGAGTGGACAGACCCTCTCCACAGATACGCAGTATTTT; CDR3 protein: CAWSGQTLSTDTQYF
clone size: few; J gene: TRBJ2-3; D gene: TRBD1; V gene: TRBV27; CDR3 DNA: TGTGCCAGCAGTTTAACACCCCCGGGACAGGGCGAATCAACTGGCACAGATACGCAGTATTTT; CDR3 protein: CASSLTPPGQGESTGTDTQYF
clone size: NA; J gene: TRBJ2-1; D gene: NA; V gene: TRBV5-1; CDR3 DNA: TGCGCCAGCAGCTTGGCCGTAGGAGGACGGGGAAATGAGCAGTTCTTC; CDR3 protein: CASSLAVGGRGNEQFF
clone size: NA; J gene: TRBJ2-7; D gene: NA; V gene: TRBV11-3; CDR3 DNA: TGTGCCAGCAGCTTTTTACGATTGGACAGCTACGAGCAGTACTTC; CDR3 protein: CASSFLRLDSYEQYF
clone size: NA; J gene: TRBJ1-2; D gene: TRBD1; V gene: TRBV5-1; CDR3 DNA: TGCGCCAGCAGCTTACCCCGGACAGGGTTTGGCTACACCTTC; CDR3 protein: CASSLPRTGFGYTF
clone size: NA; J gene: TRBJ2-2; D gene: TRBD2; V gene: TRBV28; CDR3 DNA: TGTGCCAGCAGTTTACCGGGACTAGCGGGAACCGGGGAGCTGTTTTTT; CDR3 protein: CASSLPGLAGTGELFF
clone size: few; J gene: TRBJ1-2; D gene: TRBD1; V gene: TRBV12-3/TRBV12-4; CDR3 DNA: TGTGCCAGCAGAGGACAGGGGTCTGGCTACACCTTC; CDR3 protein: CASRGQGSGYTF
clone size: NA; J gene: TRBJ2-3; D gene: TRBD2; V gene: TRBV4-1; CDR3 DNA: TGCGCCAGCAGCCAAGAAGGACTAGCAGGCAGAGATACGCAGTATTTT; CDR3 protein: CASSQEGLAGRDTQYF